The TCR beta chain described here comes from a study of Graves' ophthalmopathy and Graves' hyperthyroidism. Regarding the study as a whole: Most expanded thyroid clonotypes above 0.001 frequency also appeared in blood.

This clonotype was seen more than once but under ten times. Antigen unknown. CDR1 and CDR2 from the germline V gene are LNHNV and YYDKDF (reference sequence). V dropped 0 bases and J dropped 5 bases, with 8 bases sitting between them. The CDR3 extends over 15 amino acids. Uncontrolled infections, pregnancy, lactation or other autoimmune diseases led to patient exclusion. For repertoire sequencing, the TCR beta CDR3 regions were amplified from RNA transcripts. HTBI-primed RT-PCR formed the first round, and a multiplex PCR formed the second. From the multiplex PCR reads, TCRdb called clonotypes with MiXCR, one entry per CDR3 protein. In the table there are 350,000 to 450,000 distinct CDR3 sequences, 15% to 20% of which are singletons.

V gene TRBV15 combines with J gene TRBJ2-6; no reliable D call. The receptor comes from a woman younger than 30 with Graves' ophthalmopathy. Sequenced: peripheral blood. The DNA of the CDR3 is TGTGCCACCAGCAGAGATTCGAGTCGGGCCAACGTCCTGACTTTC. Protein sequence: CATSRDSSRANVLTF.